Listed here are 28 T cell receptor beta chains from one sample, sequenced in a study of blood T cell repertoires in COVID-19. Here immunoSEQ multiplex PCR was the method, and the copy in TCRdb shows in-frame clones only, minus some. Among 75,000 to 100,000 clones, more than 75% were seen once, and the ten largest hold 21%. Specimen: peripheral blood. The receptors come from a human donor in a cohort sampled during active COVID-19.

This rearrangement joins TRBV19 to TRBJ2-6; D remains ambiguous. This CDR3 spans 18 amino acids. Trimming removed 0 bases from V and 0 bases from J, with 12 bases in between. The germline CDR1 and CDR2 sequences are LNHDA and SQIVND (reference sequence). The CDR3 sequence: CASSIDPLLVSGANVLTF. The CDR3 DNA reads TGTGCCAGTAGTATAGACCCACTTCTAGTCTCTGGGGCCAACGTCCTGACTTTC.

The V and J genes are TRBV7-9 and TRBJ2-1; 8 bases match TRBD1. The germline gives CDR1 SEHNR, CDR2 FQNEAQ (reference sequence). Trimming cost V 4 bases and J 7 bases; bases outside gene matches: 12. The CDR3 loop spans 16 amino acids. The DNA of the CDR3 is TGTGCCAGCAGCTCGAGACGACAGGACAGGGTGAATGAGCAGTTCTTC. Protein product: CASSSRRQDRVNEQFF.

CDR3 nucleotides: TGTGCCAGCACCCTGGGAGGGGGAGGCTACACCTTC. Translating gives CASTLGGGGYTF. This chain connects TRBV7-9 to TRBJ1-2; possible D gene TRBD1, 6 bases. Germline loops: CDR1 SEHNR, CDR2 FQNEAQ (reference sequence). The CDR3 runs 12 residues. V shed 7 bases and J shed 8 bases, with 14 bases lying between them.

The V call is TRBV14, the J call TRBJ1-1; D is undetermined. The CDR3 length is 14 residues. V lost 4 bases and J lost 0, with 9 bases in between. The germline V gene has CDR1 SGHDN and CDR2 FVKESK. In DNA, the CDR3 is TGTGCCAGCAGCCCCGGTGTTATGAACACTGAAGCTTTCTTT. This translates into CASSPGVMNTEAFF.

This rearrangement joins TRBV11-2 to TRBJ1-3; 7 nucleotides match TRBD1. CDR3 size: 13 residues. The junction had 1 base not matched to a gene; V was cut back by 5 bases and J by 3 bases. Germline lookup yields CDR1 SGHAT and CDR2 FQNNGV. This CDR3 is CASSHRGGNTIYF. Written as DNA, the CDR3 is TGTGCCAGCAGCCACAGGGGTGGAAACACCATATATTTT.

This chain joins TRBV21-1 and TRBJ1-5. TRBV21-1 is a recognized pseudogene. The CDR3 consists of 17 residues. For the CDR3, the DNA is TGTGCCAGCAGCAAAGGTGCGGGATCCGATAGCAATCAGCCCCAGCATTTT. Its translation is CASSKGAGSDSNQPQHF.

The chain combines TRBV27 with TRBJ2-2; TRBD2 matches at 10 bases. The germline CDR1 and CDR2 sequences are MNHEY and SMNVEV (reference sequence). This CDR3 has 16 residues. Trimming removed 5 bases from V and 5 bases from J; junction bases left unmatched: 8. CDR3 bases: TGTGCCAGCAGTGCCCAGGGTAGCGGGGGGACCGGGGAGCTGTTTTTT. Translating gives CASSAQGSGGTGELFF.

The gene calls are TRBV7-8 and TRBJ2-5, with a possible D match to TRBD2 (6 bases). V was cut by 5 bases and J by 3 bases, with 13 bases left in between. CDR1 SGHVS and CDR2 FQNEAQ come from the germline V gene. CDR3 length: 14 residues. The CDR3, as DNA: TGTGCCAGCAGCCGAGGACTAAATGAAGAGACCCAGTACTTC. This codes for CASSRGLNEETQYF.

The chain joins TRBV18 to TRBJ2-1; 10 nucleotides line up with TRBD2. V was pared by 4 bases and J by 5 bases, with 8 bases of the junction left unmatched. Germline assignment: CDR1 KGHSH and CDR2 LQKENI. The CDR3 length is 16 residues. CDR3 sequence reads: CASSHLSGGANNEQFF. The CDR3 DNA reads as TGTGCCAGCTCACACCTGAGCGGGGGGGCCAACAATGAGCAGTTCTTC.

The chain carries TRBV7-9 and TRBJ2-7; TRBD1 aligns across 8 bases. The V segment lost 2 bases and the J segment 4 bases; nucleotides outside the gene matches: 4. In germline, CDR1 is SEHNR, CDR2 FQNEAQ (reference sequence). This CDR3 has 14 amino acids. CDR3 residues: CASSLRDRGYEQYF. CDR3 bases: TGTGCCAGCAGCTTACGTGACAGGGGTTACGAGCAGTACTTC.

V and J are TRBV18 and TRBJ1-1; D remains ambiguous. Germline V gene lookup returns CDR1 KGHSH and CDR2 LQKENI. The V gene lost 5 bases and the J gene lost 0 bases, with 10 bases spanning the gap. The CDR3 has 14 amino acids. CDR3: CASSFDIVNTEAFF. DNA for the CDR3: TGTGCCAGCTCATTCGACATAGTGAACACTGAAGCTTTCTTT.

V usage is TRBV3-1 (or the pseudogene TRBV3-2) and J usage is TRBJ2-7; D remains ambiguous. The CDR3 totals 14 residues. V was shortened by 0 bases and J by 2 bases, with 8 bases between the two germline ends. Germline V CDR1 and CDR2: LGHDT, YNNKEL (reference sequence). CDR3 amino acids: CASSQEWPTYEQYF. CDR3 DNA: TGTGCCAGCAGCCAAGAGTGGCCGACCTACGAGCAGTACTTC.

The rearrangement uses TRBV30 and TRBJ1-1, with 8 positions matching TRBD1. CDR3 length equals 15 residues. CDR1 GTSNPN and CDR2 SVGIG come from the germline V gene (reference sequence). V was pared by 5 bases and J by 5 bases, with 13 bases of the junction left unmatched. The CDR3 loop reads CAWGGLTGAGTEAFF. CDR3 nucleotides: TGTGCCTGGGGCGGGCTGACAGGGGCGGGAACTGAAGCTTTCTTT. Full variable domain (outside the CDR3, taken from reference TRBV30 and TRBJ1-1): SQTIHQWPATLVQPVGSPLSLECTVEGTSNPNLYWYRQAAGRGLQLLFYSVGIGQISSEVPQNLSASRPQDRQFILSSKKLLLSDSGFYLCAWGGLTGAGTEAFFGQGTRLTVV.

V gene TRBV7-2 combines with J gene TRBJ1-4; D is possibly TRBD1 (6 bases). The CDR3 has 15 residues. From germline, CDR1 is SGHTA and CDR2 FQGNSA. V was trimmed by 0 bases and J by 3 bases, leaving 8 bases between them. The CDR3 DNA reads as TGTGCCAGCAGCTTAGCGGGACACCCTAATGAAAAACTGTTTTTT. Amino acids: CASSLAGHPNEKLFF.

J is TRBJ2-1 and V is TRBV7-3, with D perhaps matching TRBD1 (5 bases). This CDR3 contains 15 residues. Germline values: CDR1 SGHTA, CDR2 FQGTGA. The V gene lost 5 bases and the J gene lost 6 bases, with 17 bases spanning the gap. For the CDR3, the DNA is TGTGCCAGCAGCCCCGGACACAACAGAATCAATGAGCAGTTCTTC. The encoded protein is CASSPGHNRINEQFF.

The chain joins TRBV19 to TRBJ2-7; 9 nucleotides line up with TRBD2. Trimming took 3 bases from V and 3 from J; bases not matched to a gene: 6. CDR1 LNHDA and CDR2 SQIVND come from the germline V gene (reference sequence). The CDR3 runs 15 residues. CDR3 bases: TGTGCCAGTAGTATGGGGCTAGCGGGACTCTACGAGCAGTACTTC. Its protein product is CASSMGLAGLYEQYF. Together with reference TRBV19 and TRBJ2-7, the CDR3 gives the full variable domain: DGGITQSPKYLFRKEGQNVTLSCEQNLNHDAMYWYRQDPGQGLRLIYYSQIVNDFQKGDIAEGYSVSREKKESFPLTVTSAQKNPTAFYLCASSMGLAGLYEQYFGPGTRLTVT.

J is TRBJ1-4 and V is TRBV28; perhaps TRBD1 as D (5 bases). The CDR3 sequence is 15 residues long. V gave up 7 bases and J gave up 10 bases, with 22 bases separating them. Germline V gene sequence: CDR1 MDHEN, CDR2 SYDVKM. The DNA of the CDR3 is TGTGCCAGCACTTTCCCCAGGCAGGGTGGCGGAAAACTGTTTTTT. Translated: CASTFPRQGGGKLFF.

In its sample, this clone was seen once. The chain recombines TRBV18 with TRBJ2-7; D is uncertain. Germline V gives CDR1 KGHSH, CDR2 LQKENI. Trimming removed 2 bases from V and 1 base from J, with 6 bases in between. The CDR3 covers 13 residues. In DNA form, the CDR3 reads TGTGCCAGCTCACCAGAGGTTTCCTACGAGCAGTACTTC. Protein product: CASSPEVSYEQYF.

The chain combines TRBV27 with TRBJ2-1, with a tentative D call TRBD1 (5 bases). The CDR3 spans 14 residues. Trimming shortened V by 4 bases and J by 4 bases, and 11 bases separated the two germline ends. Germline V CDR1 and CDR2: MNHEY, SMNVEV (reference sequence). This chain's CDR3 is CASSSRTLYNEQFF. The CDR3 DNA reads as TGTGCCAGCAGTTCTCGGACACTGTACAATGAGCAGTTCTTC.

DNA for the CDR3: TGTGCCAGCAGTCCACGAGGCCATGGCTACACCTTC. This codes for CASSPRGHGYTF. This rearrangement joins TRBV27 to TRBJ1-2; D call uncertain. The V end was cut by 5 bases, the J end by 6 bases, with 10 bases between. CDR3 length: 12 amino acids. Germline V gene lookup returns CDR1 MNHEY and CDR2 SMNVEV (reference sequence).

This clone occurred once. This chain uses TRBV15 with TRBJ2-3; D unclear. CDR3 length equals 14 residues. Germline CDR1 reads LNHNV; CDR2 reads YYDKDF (reference sequence). The V end lost 0 bases, the J end lost 3 bases, and 7 bases lay between the germline ends. CDR3 region: CATSREGSTDTQYF. Here the CDR3 DNA reads TGTGCCACCAGCAGAGAGGGCTCAACAGATACGCAGTATTTT.

This chain uses TRBV15 with TRBJ2-5, with 8 bases aligning to TRBD2. Germline lookup yields CDR1 LNHNV and CDR2 YYDKDF (reference sequence). This CDR3 is built from 15 residues. Trimming at V came to 3 bases and at J to 2 bases, leaving 5 bases not matched to a gene. The CDR3 coding sequence is TGTGCCACCAGCAGGTCGAGCGGGGGACAAGAGACCCAGTACTTC. Its translation is CATSRSSGGQETQYF. The full variable domain, rest sourced from reference TRBV15 and TRBJ2-5, is DAMVIQNPRYQVTQFGKPVTLSCSQTLNHNVMYWYQQKSSQAPKLLFHYYDKDFNNEADTPDNFQSRRPNTSFCFLDIRSPGLGDTAMYLCATSRSSGGQETQYFGPGTRLLVL.

CDR3 sequence: CASSLDKGAMNTEAFF. DNA for the CDR3: TGTGCCAGCAGCTTAGATAAAGGGGCGATGAACACTGAAGCTTTCTTT. This chain uses TRBV5-6 with TRBJ1-1; possibly TRBD1 for D (5 bases). Germline V CDR1 and CDR2: SGHDT, YYEEEE. V lost 2 bases and J lost 0, with 14 bases in between. The CDR3 contains 16 residues.

This clone was detected only a few times. The J gene is TRBJ2-3, the V gene TRBV2; possibly TRBD2 for D (5 bases). This CDR3 contains 14 residues. Trimming left V 8 bases short and J 4 bases short, with 16 bases between. Germline V CDR1 and CDR2: SNHLY, FYNNEI. DNA of the CDR3: TGTGCCAGCGAGAGGGCCCAGCGAGCAGATACGCAGTATTTT. This codes for CASERAQRADTQYF.

This chain connects TRBV2 to TRBJ1-4; weak D call: TRBD1 (6 bases). Germline-derived CDR1 and CDR2 are SNHLY and FYNNEI. V lost 4 bases and J lost 4, with 13 bases in between. This CDR3 spans 15 amino acids. In DNA, the CDR3 is TGTGCCAGCAGTGCAGCAGGGGCCTATAATGAAAAACTGTTTTTT. This codes for CASSAAGAYNEKLFF. Full variable domain (missing parts from reference TRBV2 and TRBJ1-4): EPEVTQTPSHQVTQMGQEVILRCVPISNHLYFYWYRQILGQKVEFLVSFYNNEISEKSEIFDDQFSVERPDGSNFTLKIRSTKLEDSAMYFCASSAAGAYNEKLFFGSGTQLSVL.

The chain uses TRBV27 and TRBJ2-3; 7 positions agree with TRBD2. CDR1 is MNHEY and CDR2 is SMNVEV in the germline V gene (reference sequence). V lost 1 base and J lost 6; bases outside the gene matches: 1. This CDR3 contains 13 residues. CDR3: CASSLWGGDTQYF. The CDR3 DNA reads TGTGCCAGCAGTTTATGGGGGGGGGATACGCAGTATTTT.

V usage is TRBV6-2 or TRBV6-3 and J usage is TRBJ1-5; TRBD1 matches 8 bases. CDR3 length: 15 residues. The junction had 10 bases not matched to a gene; V was cut back by 6 bases and J by 6 bases. The germline V gene has CDR1 MNHEY and CDR2 SVGEGT. CDR3 amino acids: CASSDRGSLPQPQHF. The CDR3 bases are TGTGCCAGCAGCGACAGGGGCTCACTGCCTCAGCCCCAGCATTTT.

The rearrangement links TRBV5-1 to TRBJ2-3; 8 nucleotides align to TRBD1. CDR1 is SGHRS, CDR2 YFSETQ, per germline. CDR3 length: 15 amino acids. The V segment lost 0 bases and the J segment 6 bases; nucleotides outside the gene matches: 6. The DNA for the CDR3 is TGCGCCAGCAGCTTGGAGGACAGGGACCGGGATACGCAGTATTTT. As protein: CASSLEDRDRDTQYF.